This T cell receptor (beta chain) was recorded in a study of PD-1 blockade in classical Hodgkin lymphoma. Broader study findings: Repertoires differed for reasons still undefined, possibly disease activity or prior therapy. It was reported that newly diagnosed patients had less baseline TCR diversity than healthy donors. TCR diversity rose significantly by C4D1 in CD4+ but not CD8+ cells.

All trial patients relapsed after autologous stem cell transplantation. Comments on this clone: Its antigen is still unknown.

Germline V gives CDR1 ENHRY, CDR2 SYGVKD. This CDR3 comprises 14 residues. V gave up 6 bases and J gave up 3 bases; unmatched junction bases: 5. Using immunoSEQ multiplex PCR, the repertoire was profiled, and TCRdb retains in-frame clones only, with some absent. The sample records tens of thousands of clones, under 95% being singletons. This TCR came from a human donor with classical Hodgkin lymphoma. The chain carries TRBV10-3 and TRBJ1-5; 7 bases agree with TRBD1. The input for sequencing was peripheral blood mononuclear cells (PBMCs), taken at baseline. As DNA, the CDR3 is TGTGCCATCAGGGCGGGACAGAACAATCAGCCCCAGCATTTT. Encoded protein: CAIRAGQNNQPQHF.